These T cell receptor beta chains were read from a single sample in a study of blood T cell repertoires in COVID-19. The assay was immunoSEQ multiplex PCR, and TCRdb's table has in-frame clones only and misses some. The repertoire includes approximately 170,000 clones, approximately 79% of them detected once, and around 3% sits in the top ten. Sequencing was done on a sample of peripheral blood. These receptors originate from a woman of 80 years or more with acute or convalescent COVID-19. Both conserved end residues are part of each CDR3. Fields, in order: CDR3 protein, V gene.

cdr3_aa: CASSRVGQGNYNEQFF
v_call: TRBV18

cdr3_aa: CASSQDRTTEAFF
v_call: TRBV4-3

cdr3_aa: CASSPDSESYEQYF
v_call: TRBV7-9

cdr3_aa: CASSYTGGDYGYTF
v_call: TRBV6-5

cdr3_aa: CASSEAPGAGYTF
v_call: TRBV2

cdr3_aa: CASSEARVGEKLFF
v_call: TRBV6-1

cdr3_aa: CASSQGEKDTQYF
v_call: TRBV3-1/TRBV3-2

cdr3_aa: CASSQDRGMNTEAFF
v_call: TRBV4-3

cdr3_aa: CASSGGGDEQYF
v_call: TRBV6-6

cdr3_aa: CASSLVRGGSSYNEQFF
v_call: TRBV13

cdr3_aa: CASSPGLVFNEQFF
v_call: TRBV5-1

cdr3_aa: CASTVVGDTGGYTF
v_call: TRBV6-6

cdr3_aa: CAITPASGMGSEQFF
v_call: TRBV10-3

cdr3_aa: CASSLSSTGASGYTF
v_call: TRBV28

cdr3_aa: CASSPPSQGAYEQYF
v_call: TRBV18

cdr3_aa: CASSSAIGTAYEQYF
v_call: TRBV7-8

cdr3_aa: CASSFASNYGYTF
v_call: TRBV19

cdr3_aa: CASSLVVIYVNEQFF
v_call: TRBV7-9

cdr3_aa: CASSFPRTGRHQPQHF
v_call: TRBV27

cdr3_aa: CASTMRAGGPRDTQYF
v_call: TRBV27